Following are 9 T cell receptor beta chains from one sample sequenced in a study of technical replicates of blood from a handful of donors. Clones were read by immunoSEQ multiplex PCR, and TCRdb kept only the in-frame ones, dropping some. The sample yields 68,000 or so clones, about 90% seen once. Input material: T cells isolated from PBMCs. Receptor source: a human donor in good health.

CDR3 region: CASSQGHSNYEQYF. CDR3 coding DNA: TGTGCCAGCAGCCAAGGACACAGCAACTACGAGCAGTACTTC. The chain uses TRBV7-8 and TRBJ2-7, with D maybe TRBD1 (5 bases). The germline V gene has CDR1 SGHVS and CDR2 FQNEAQ. Trimming cost V 5 bases and J 3 bases, with 14 bases left between them. This CDR3 has 14 amino acids. Filled out from reference TRBV7-8 and TRBJ2-7, the complete variable domain reads GAGVSQSPRYKVAKRGQDVALRCDPISGHVSLFWYQQALGQGPEFLTYFQNEAQLDKSGLPSDRFFAERPEGSVSTLKIQRTQQEDSAVYLCASSQGHSNYEQYFGPGTRLTVT.

The V and J genes are TRBV6-6 and TRBJ2-7; D is ambiguous. The V end lost 7 bases, the J end lost 2 bases, and 12 bases lay between the germline ends. Germline-derived CDR1 and CDR2 are MNHNY and SVGAGI (reference sequence). CDR3 length equals 13 residues. The CDR3 loop is CASMARLAYEQYF. The CDR3 coding sequence is TGTGCCAGCATGGCCAGGCTCGCCTACGAGCAGTACTTC.

V is TRBV9 and J is TRBJ1-4; D call uncertain. The CDR3 contains 15 residues. Between the trimmed V and J ends, which lost 0 bases and 3 bases, there was a span of 9 bases. Germline CDR1 SGDLS, CDR2 YYNGEE. The CDR3 DNA follows: TGTGCCAGCAGCGTAGAACCGGAGGCTAATGAAAAACTGTTTTTT. It codes for CASSVEPEANEKLFF.

This clone was observed once. The chain is built from TRBV6-4 and TRBJ2-7; 10 nucleotides align to TRBD1. V gave up 9 bases and J gave up 3 bases; unmatched junction bases: 8. Germline lookup yields CDR1 MRHNA and CDR2 SNTAGT. CDR3 size: 14 residues. The CDR3 spells CARNRDRGNYEQYF. CDR3 nucleotide sequence: TGTGCCAGGAACCGGGACAGGGGAAACTACGAGCAGTACTTC.

The chain couples TRBV5-4 to TRBJ1-1; no definite D call. Trimming took off 2 bases at V and 5 bases at J, with 16 bases between the two ends. CDR1 and CDR2 from the germline V gene are SGHNT and YYREEE (reference sequence). This CDR3 comprises 15 residues. The CDR3 DNA is TGTGCCAGCAGCTTATACCGGGTTTCAACGACTGAAGCTTTCTTT. This sequence encodes CASSLYRVSTTEAFF.

V usage is TRBV21-1 and J usage is TRBJ2-5; TRBD1, the table's D call, lacks a check against the DNA. TRBV21-1 is a known pseudogene. The CDR3 sequence is 14 residues long. This CDR3 is CASSRRDNRETQYF. CDR3 DNA: TGTGCCAGCAGCCGCCGGGACAATAGAGAGACCCAGTACTTC.

The chain uses TRBV10-1 and TRBJ2-3; D possibly corresponds to TRBD2 (5 bases). The CDR3 extends over 13 amino acids. Trimming removed 2 bases from V and 8 bases from J, with 11 bases in between. CDR1 is WNHNN, CDR2 SYGVQD, per germline (reference sequence). CDR3 sequence: CASSEPTRGTQYF. The CDR3 DNA is TGCGCCAGCAGTGAGCCTACCCGGGGTACGCAGTATTTT.

This clone was counted a few times. The gene calls are TRBV29-1 and TRBJ1-1; D is perhaps TRBD1 (6 bases). V lost 5 bases, J lost 8 bases, and 12 bases lay in between. The CDR3 totals 11 residues. Germline CDR1 and CDR2: SQVTM and ANQGSEA. CDR3 bases: TGCAGCGTTTTAGGGGGAAGAGAAGCTTTCTTT. Amino acids: CSVLGGREAFF.

This rearrangement joins TRBV11-3 to TRBJ2-2; 7 nucleotides match TRBD2. The germline gives CDR1 SGHNT, CDR2 YENEEA. The CDR3 has 15 amino acids. The trim removed 3 bases at V and 8 bases at J, leaving 9 bases unmatched. DNA for the CDR3: TGTGCCAGCAGCTTGTCAGGGACTATTAGTGGGGAGCTGTTTTTT. Encoded protein: CASSLSGTISGELFF. The full variable domain, completed using reference TRBV11-3 and TRBJ2-2, is EAGVVQSPRYKIIEKKQPVAFWCNPISGHNTLYWYLQNLGQGPELLIRYENEEAVDDSQLPKDRFSAERLKGVDSTLKIQPAELGDSAVYLCASSLSGTISGELFFGEGSRLTVL.